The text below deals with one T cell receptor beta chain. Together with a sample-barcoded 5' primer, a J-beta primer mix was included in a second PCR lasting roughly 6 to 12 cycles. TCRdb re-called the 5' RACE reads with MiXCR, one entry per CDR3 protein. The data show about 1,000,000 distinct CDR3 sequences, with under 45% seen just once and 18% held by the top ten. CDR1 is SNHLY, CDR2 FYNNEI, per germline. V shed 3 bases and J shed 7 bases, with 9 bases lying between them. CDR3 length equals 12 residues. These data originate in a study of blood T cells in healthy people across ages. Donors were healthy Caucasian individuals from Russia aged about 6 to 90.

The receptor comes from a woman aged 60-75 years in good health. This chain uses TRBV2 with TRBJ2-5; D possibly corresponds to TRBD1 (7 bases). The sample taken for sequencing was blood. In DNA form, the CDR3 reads TGTGCCAGCAGTGAGCAGGGGGGGACCCAGTACTTC. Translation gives CASSEQGGTQYF. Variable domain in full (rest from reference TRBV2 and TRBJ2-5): EPEVTQTPSHQVTQMGQEVILRCVPISNHLYFYWYRQILGQKVEFLVSFYNNEISEKSEIFDDQFSVERPDGSNFTLKIRSTKLEDSAMYFCASSEQGGTQYFGPGTRLLVL.